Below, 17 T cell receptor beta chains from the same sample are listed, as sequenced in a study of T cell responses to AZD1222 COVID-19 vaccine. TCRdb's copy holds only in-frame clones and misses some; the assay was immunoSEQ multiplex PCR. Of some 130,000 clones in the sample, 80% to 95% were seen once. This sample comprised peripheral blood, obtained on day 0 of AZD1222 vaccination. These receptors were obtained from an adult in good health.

The CDR3 sequence is CASSESNQPQHF. The CDR3 DNA reads as TGTGCCAGTAGTGAGAGCAATCAGCCCCAGCATTTT. V gene TRBV19 combines with J gene TRBJ1-5; D is ambiguous. Trimming cost V 5 bases and J 1 base, with 3 bases left between them. CDR3 length equals 12 residues. The germline V gene encodes CDR1 LNHDA and CDR2 SQIVND (reference sequence). The whole variable domain, filled in from reference TRBV19 and TRBJ1-5, reads DGGITQSPKYLFRKEGQNVTLSCEQNLNHDAMYWYRQDPGQGLRLIYYSQIVNDFQKGDIAEGYSVSREKKESFPLTVTSAQKNPTAFYLCASSESNQPQHFGDGTRLSIL.

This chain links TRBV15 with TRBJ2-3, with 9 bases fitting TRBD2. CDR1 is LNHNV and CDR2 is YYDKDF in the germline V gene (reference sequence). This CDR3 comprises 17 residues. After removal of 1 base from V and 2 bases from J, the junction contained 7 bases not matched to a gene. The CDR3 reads CATSRGSGRSTTDTQYF. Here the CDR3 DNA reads TGTGCCACCAGCAGAGGGAGCGGGAGGTCAACCACAGATACGCAGTATTTT.

CDR3 coding DNA: TGTGCCAGCAGCTTAGAGGGGGTGGATAATGAAGCTTTCTTT. Protein: CASSLEGVDNEAFF. The chain recombines TRBV7-9 with TRBJ1-1; tentatively, D is TRBD1 (6 bases). Germline V gene lookup returns CDR1 SEHNR and CDR2 FQNEAQ (reference sequence). V was clipped by 1 base and J by 7 bases, with 13 bases between them. The CDR3 spans 14 residues.

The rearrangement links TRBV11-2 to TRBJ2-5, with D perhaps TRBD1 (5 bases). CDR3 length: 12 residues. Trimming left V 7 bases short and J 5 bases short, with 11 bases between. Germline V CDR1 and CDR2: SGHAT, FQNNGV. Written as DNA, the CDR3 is TGTGCCAGCATCCAGGGTGGGGAGACCCAGTACTTC. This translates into CASIQGGETQYF.

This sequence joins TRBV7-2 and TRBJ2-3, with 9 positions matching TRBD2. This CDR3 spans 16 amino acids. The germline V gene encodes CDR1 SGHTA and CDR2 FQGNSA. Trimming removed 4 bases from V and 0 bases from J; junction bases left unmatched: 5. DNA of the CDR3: TGTGCCAGCAGCTGGGTTAGCGGGGGAAGCACAGATACGCAGTATTTT. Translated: CASSWVSGGSTDTQYF.

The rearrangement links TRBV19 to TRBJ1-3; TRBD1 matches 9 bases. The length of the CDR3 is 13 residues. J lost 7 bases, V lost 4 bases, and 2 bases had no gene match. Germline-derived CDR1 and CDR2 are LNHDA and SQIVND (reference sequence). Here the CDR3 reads CASSNGQGNTIYF. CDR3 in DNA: TGTGCCAGTAGTAATGGACAGGGGAACACCATATATTTT.

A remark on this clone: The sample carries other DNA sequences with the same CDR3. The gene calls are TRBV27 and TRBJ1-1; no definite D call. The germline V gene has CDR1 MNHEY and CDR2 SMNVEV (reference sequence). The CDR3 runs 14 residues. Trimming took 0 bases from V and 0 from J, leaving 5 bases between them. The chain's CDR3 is CASSLSGLNTEAFF. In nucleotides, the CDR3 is TGTGCCAGCAGTTTATCGGGCCTGAACACTGAAGCTTTCTTT.

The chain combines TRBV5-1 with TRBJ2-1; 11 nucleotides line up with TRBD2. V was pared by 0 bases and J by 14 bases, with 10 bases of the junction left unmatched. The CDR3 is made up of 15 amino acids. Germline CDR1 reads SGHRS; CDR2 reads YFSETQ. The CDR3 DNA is TGCGCCAGCAGCTTGGAAACTAGCGGGAGTGGCTCTGAGTTCTTC. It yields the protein CASSLETSGSGSEFF.

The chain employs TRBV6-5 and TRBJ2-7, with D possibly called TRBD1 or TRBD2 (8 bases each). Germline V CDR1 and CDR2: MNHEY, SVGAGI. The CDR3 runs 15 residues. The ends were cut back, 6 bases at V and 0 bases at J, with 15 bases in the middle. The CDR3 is CASSRGGQASYEQYF. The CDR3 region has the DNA TGTGCCAGCAGCCGGGGGGGACAGGCCTCCTACGAGCAGTACTTC.

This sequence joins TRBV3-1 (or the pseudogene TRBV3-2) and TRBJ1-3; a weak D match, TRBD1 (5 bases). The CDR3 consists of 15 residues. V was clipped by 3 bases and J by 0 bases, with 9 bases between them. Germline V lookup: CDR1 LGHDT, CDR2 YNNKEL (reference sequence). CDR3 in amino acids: CASSQAGYSGNTIYF. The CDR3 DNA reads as TGTGCCAGCAGCCAGGCAGGGTACTCTGGAAACACCATATATTTT.

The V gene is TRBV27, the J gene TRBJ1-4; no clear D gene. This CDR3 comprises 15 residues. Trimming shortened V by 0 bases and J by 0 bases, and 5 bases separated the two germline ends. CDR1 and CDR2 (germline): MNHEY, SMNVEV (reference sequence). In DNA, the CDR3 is TGTGCCAGCAGTTTATCGACGGCAACTAATGAAAAACTGTTTTTT. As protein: CASSLSTATNEKLFF.

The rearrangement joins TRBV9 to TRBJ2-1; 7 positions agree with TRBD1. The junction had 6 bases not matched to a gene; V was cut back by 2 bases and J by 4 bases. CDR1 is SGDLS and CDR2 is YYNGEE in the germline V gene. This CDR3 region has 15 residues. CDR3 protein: CASSVRDSEYNEQFF. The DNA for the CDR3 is TGTGCCAGCAGCGTCCGGGACAGCGAGTACAATGAGCAGTTCTTC.

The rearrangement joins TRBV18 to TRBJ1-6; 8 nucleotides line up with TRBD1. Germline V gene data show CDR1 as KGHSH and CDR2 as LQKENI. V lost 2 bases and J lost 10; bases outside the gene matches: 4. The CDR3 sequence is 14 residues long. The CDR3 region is CASSPATGESPLHF. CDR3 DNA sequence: TGTGCCAGCTCACCAGCGACAGGGGAATCACCCCTCCACTTT.

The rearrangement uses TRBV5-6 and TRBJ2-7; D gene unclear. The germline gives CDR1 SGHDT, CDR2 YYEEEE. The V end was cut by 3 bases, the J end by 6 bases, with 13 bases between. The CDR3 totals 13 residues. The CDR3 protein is CASSSAILGEQYF. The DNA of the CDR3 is TGTGCCAGCAGCTCGGCGATCCTGGGCGAGCAGTACTTC. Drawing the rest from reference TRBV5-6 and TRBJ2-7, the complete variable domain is DAGVTQSPTHLIKTRGQQVTLRCSPKSGHDTVSWYQQALGQGPQFIFQYYEEEERQRGNFPDRFSGHQFPNYSSELNVNALLLGDSALYLCASSSAILGEQYFGPGTRLTVT.

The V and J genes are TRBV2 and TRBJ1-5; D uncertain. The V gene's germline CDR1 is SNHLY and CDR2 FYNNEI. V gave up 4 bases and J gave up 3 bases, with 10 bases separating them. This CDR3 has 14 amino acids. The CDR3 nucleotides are TGTGCCAGCAGTGCCGACGGAGTCAATCAGCCCCAGCATTTT. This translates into CASSADGVNQPQHF.

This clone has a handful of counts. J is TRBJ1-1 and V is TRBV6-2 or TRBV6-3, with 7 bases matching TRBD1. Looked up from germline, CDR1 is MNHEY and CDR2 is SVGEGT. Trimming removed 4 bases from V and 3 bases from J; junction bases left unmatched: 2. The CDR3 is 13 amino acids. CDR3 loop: CASSSDRDTEAFF. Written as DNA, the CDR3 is TGTGCCAGCAGTTCTGACAGGGACACTGAAGCTTTCTTT.

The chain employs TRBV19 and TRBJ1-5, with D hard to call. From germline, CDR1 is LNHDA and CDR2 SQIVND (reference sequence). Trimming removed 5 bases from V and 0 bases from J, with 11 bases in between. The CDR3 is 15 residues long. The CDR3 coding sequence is TGTGCCAGTAGTTTAGGGTGGTTTAGCAATCAGCCCCAGCATTTT. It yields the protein CASSLGWFSNQPQHF.